Sequencing of this T cell receptor (beta chain) was carried out in a study of control samples from healthy donors and cancer patients. Repertoires were generated with immunoSEQ multiplex PCR, while TCRdb's copy carries only in-frame clones and drops some. The sample yields 45,000 to 70,000 clones, around 93% seen once. This clone was seen once. This TCR was sampled from a man aged 30-40 years with colorectal cancer. The specimen sequenced was PBMCs.

In nucleotides, the CDR3 is TGCGCCAGCAGCCAACGAACAGCGGACACTGAAGCTTTCTTT. Amino acids: CASSQRTADTEAFF. This chain joins TRBV4-3 and TRBJ1-1; D not resolved. The CDR3 loop spans 14 amino acids. CDR1 is LGHNA and CDR2 is YSLEER in the germline V gene. Trimming cost V 2 bases and J 3 bases, with 10 bases left between them.